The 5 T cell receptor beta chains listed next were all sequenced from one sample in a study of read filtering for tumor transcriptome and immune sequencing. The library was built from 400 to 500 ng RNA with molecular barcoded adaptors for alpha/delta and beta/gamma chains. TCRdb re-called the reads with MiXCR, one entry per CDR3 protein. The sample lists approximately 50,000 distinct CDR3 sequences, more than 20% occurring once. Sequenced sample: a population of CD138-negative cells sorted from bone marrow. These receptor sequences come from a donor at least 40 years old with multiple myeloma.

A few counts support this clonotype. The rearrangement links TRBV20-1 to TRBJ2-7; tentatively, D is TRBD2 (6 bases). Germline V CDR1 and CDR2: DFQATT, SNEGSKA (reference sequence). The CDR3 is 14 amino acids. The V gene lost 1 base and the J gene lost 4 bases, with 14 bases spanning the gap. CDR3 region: CSARGLGRGYEQYF. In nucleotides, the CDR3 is TGCAGTGCTAGAGGGCTCGGGCGGGGATACGAGCAGTACTTC.

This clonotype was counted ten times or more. In nucleotides, the CDR3 is TGCGCCAGCAGCCCGACTAGCAACTCCTACAATGAGCAGTTCTTC. Protein product: CASSPTSNSYNEQFF. The chain is built from TRBV4-1 and TRBJ2-1, with 7 nucleotides matching TRBD2. The CDR3 has 15 residues. V dropped 4 bases and J dropped 0; count of bases not matched to a gene: 3. Germline CDR1 reads MGHRA; CDR2 reads YSYEKL.

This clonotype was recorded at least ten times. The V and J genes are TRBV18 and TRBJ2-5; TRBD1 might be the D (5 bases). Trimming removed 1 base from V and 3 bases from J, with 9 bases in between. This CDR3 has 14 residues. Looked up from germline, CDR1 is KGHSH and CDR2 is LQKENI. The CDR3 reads CASSPQGWEETQYF. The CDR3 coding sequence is TGTGCCAGCTCACCACAGGGGTGGGAAGAGACCCAGTACTTC. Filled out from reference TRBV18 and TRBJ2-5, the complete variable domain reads NAGVMQNPRHLVRRRGQEARLRCSPMKGHSHVYWYRQLPEEGLKFMVYLQKENIIDESGMPKERFSAEFPKEGPSILRIQQVVRGDSAAYFCASSPQGWEETQYFGPGTRLLVL.

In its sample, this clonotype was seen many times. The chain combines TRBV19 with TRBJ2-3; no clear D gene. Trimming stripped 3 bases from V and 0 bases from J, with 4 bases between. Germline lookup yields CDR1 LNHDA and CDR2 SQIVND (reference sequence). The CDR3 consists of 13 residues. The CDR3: CASSMGSTDTQYF. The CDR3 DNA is TGTGCCAGTAGTATGGGAAGCACAGATACGCAGTATTTT. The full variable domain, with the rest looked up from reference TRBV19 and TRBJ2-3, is DGGITQSPKYLFRKEGQNVTLSCEQNLNHDAMYWYRQDPGQGLRLIYYSQIVNDFQKGDIAEGYSVSREKKESFPLTVTSAQKNPTAFYLCASSMGSTDTQYFGPGTRLTVL.

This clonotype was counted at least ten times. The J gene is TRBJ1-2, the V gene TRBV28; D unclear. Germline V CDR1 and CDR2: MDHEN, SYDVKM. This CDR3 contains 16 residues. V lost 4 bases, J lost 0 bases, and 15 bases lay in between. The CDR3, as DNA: TGTGCCAGCAGTTCCCCCGGGGAAAGAGCTAACTATGGCTACACCTTC. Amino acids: CASSSPGERANYGYTF.